One sample yielded the 30 T cell receptor beta chains listed below, sequenced in a study of T cell responses to AZD1222 COVID-19 vaccine. Assay: immunoSEQ multiplex PCR; the TCRdb copy retains only in-frame clones and omits some. The sample yields approximately 170,000 clones, around 93% seen once. The source material was peripheral blood, sampled on day 0 of AZD1222 vaccination. Receptor source: an adult in good health.

In this sample, this clone turned up once. CDR3 DNA sequence: TGCGCCAGCAGGGCTAGCACAGATACGCAGTATTTT. Translated: CASRASTDTQYF. V and J are TRBV4-1 and TRBJ2-3; D unresolved. This CDR3 region has 12 residues. Germline values: CDR1 MGHRA, CDR2 YSYEKL. V lost 6 bases and J 0 bases, leaving 4 bases between the germline ends.

The V call is TRBV7-2, the J call TRBJ2-1; 10 positions match TRBD2. Trimming removed 4 bases from V and 4 bases from J; junction bases left unmatched: 7. In germline, CDR1 is SGHTA, CDR2 FQGNSA. This CDR3 comprises 16 residues. The CDR3 spells CASSSRLAGKYNEQFF. CDR3 sequence (DNA): TGTGCCAGCAGCTCAAGACTAGCGGGCAAATACAATGAGCAGTTCTTC.

This clone was seen only once. This chain connects TRBV5-1 to TRBJ2-5; D tentatively reads TRBD1 or TRBD2 (6 bases each). Germline V CDR1 and CDR2: SGHRS, YFSETQ. V gave up 2 bases and J gave up 5 bases, with 10 bases separating them. The length of the CDR3 is 13 residues. The CDR3 DNA is TGCGCCAGCAGCTTTCGAGGGGGGGAGACCCAGTACTTC. Protein: CASSFRGGETQYF.

This chain joins TRBV5-5 and TRBJ1-1; D may be TRBD1 (5 bases). Looked up from germline, CDR1 is SGHKS and CDR2 is YYEKEE (reference sequence). The CDR3 consists of 15 residues. V lost 1 base, J lost 6 bases, and 16 bases lay in between. This CDR3 is CASSLWQGPYAEAFF. CDR3 sequence (DNA): TGTGCCAGCAGCTTGTGGCAGGGCCCGTACGCTGAAGCTTTCTTT.

V gene TRBV27 combines with J gene TRBJ1-2; D unclear. Deletions cut 3 bases from V and 5 bases from J, with 16 bases between. CDR3 length: 15 residues. Per germline, CDR1 MNHEY and CDR2 SMNVEV (reference sequence). The CDR3 coding sequence is TGTGCCAGCAGTTTGAGTGCGGGGTCCCGGTATGGCTACACCTTC. This encodes CASSLSAGSRYGYTF.

The chain employs TRBV5-1 and TRBJ1-2; a possible D gene is TRBD1 (6 bases). V dropped 4 bases and J dropped 3 bases, with 16 bases sitting between them. The CDR3 is 15 residues long. Germline CDR1 and CDR2: SGHRS and YFSETQ. DNA for the CDR3: TGCGCCAGCAGCCTTAAACAGGGTCTCGACTATGGCTACACCTTC. Protein sequence: CASSLKQGLDYGYTF.

V and J are TRBV12-5 and TRBJ2-7; D gene uncertain. V gave up 2 bases and J gave up 6 bases, with 11 bases separating them. Germline V gene data show CDR1 as LGHNT and CDR2 as FRNRAP. This CDR3 is 13 amino acids long. The CDR3 coding sequence is TGTGCTAGTGGTTTGACGGGCCCTAGCGAGCAGTACTTC. It translates to CASGLTGPSEQYF.

The chain has TRBV6-5 and TRBJ2-3, with 8 bases lining up with TRBD2. V dropped 7 bases and J dropped 7; count of bases not matched to a gene: 10. Germline loops: CDR1 MNHEY, CDR2 SVGAGI. CDR3 length equals 14 residues. Written as DNA, the CDR3 is TGTGCCAGCAAGGTAGCGGGGTTTATAAATACGCAGTATTTT. Its translation: CASKVAGFINTQYF.

The chain joins TRBV9 to TRBJ2-2; 11 nucleotides match TRBD2. Germline CDR1 reads SGDLS; CDR2 reads YYNGEE. This CDR3 spans 15 amino acids. Trimming took 4 bases from V and 6 from J; bases not matched to a gene: 5. This CDR3 is CASSLSGRVPGELFF. The CDR3 DNA reads as TGTGCCAGCAGCCTTAGCGGGAGGGTCCCCGGGGAGCTGTTTTTT.

The V and J genes are TRBV24-1 and TRBJ2-2; a weak D match, TRBD2 (6 bases). Germline-derived CDR1 and CDR2 are KGHDR and SFDVKD. The CDR3 length is 16 residues. V gave up 3 bases and J gave up 0 bases, with 10 bases separating them. The CDR3 spells CATSDPAGSNTGELFF. The CDR3 DNA follows: TGTGCCACCAGTGATCCGGCGGGGTCGAACACCGGGGAGCTGTTTTTT.

The chain is built from TRBV27 and TRBJ2-3; 11 nucleotides match TRBD2. Germline V gene sequence: CDR1 MNHEY, CDR2 SMNVEV (reference sequence). The ends lost 6 bases at V and 1 base at J; junction bases unmatched: 6. The CDR3 covers 16 residues. The CDR3 bases are TGTGCCAGCAGGGGACTAGCGGAACACCGCACAGATACGCAGTATTTT. This translates into CASRGLAEHRTDTQYF.

The V call is TRBV2, the J call TRBJ1-2; D ambiguous. The CDR3 totals 13 residues. Germline V lookup: CDR1 SNHLY, CDR2 FYNNEI. Trimming left V 2 bases short and J 3 bases short, with 7 bases between. The CDR3 sequence: CASSELQDYGYTF. In DNA, the CDR3 is TGTGCCAGCAGTGAATTGCAGGACTATGGCTACACCTTC.

A single count supports this clone. The chain employs TRBV7-2 and TRBJ1-2; 8 bases fit TRBD1. The CDR3 spans 13 residues. Germline V gene sequence: CDR1 SGHTA, CDR2 FQGNSA. Losses at the gene ends were 6 bases for V and 7 bases for J; bases not matched to a gene: 7. This CDR3 is CASSSDRATGYTF. The CDR3 DNA is TGTGCCAGCAGTTCGGACAGGGCGACTGGCTACACCTTC. Variable domain in full (rest from reference TRBV7-2 and TRBJ1-2): GAGVSQSPSNKVTEKGKDVELRCDPISGHTALYWYRQSLGQGLEFLIYFQGNSAPDKSGLPSDRFSAERTGGSVSTLTIQRTQQEDSAVYLCASSSDRATGYTFGSGTRLTVV.

The chain couples TRBV23-1 to TRBJ2-7; 7 bases fit TRBD1. TRBV23-1 has ORF status, its function being uncertain. The CDR3 runs to 16 residues. V was pared by 0 bases and J by 2 bases, with 7 bases of the junction left unmatched. The CDR3 nucleotides are TGCGCCAGCAGTCAATCGGGGACAGAAAAACCCTACGAGCAGTACTTC. Translation gives CASSQSGTEKPYEQYF.

This clone has a handful of counts. The genes are TRBV7-6 and TRBJ2-7; TRBD1 matches 7 bases. The CDR3 is 15 amino acids. The junction had 10 bases not matched to a gene; V was cut back by 5 bases and J by 3 bases. Germline values: CDR1 SGHVS, CDR2 FNYEAQ. The CDR3: CASSPTLGQNYEQYF. The CDR3 DNA reads TGTGCCAGCAGCCCCACCCTGGGACAGAACTACGAGCAGTACTTC.

The rearrangement links TRBV28 to TRBJ1-5, with D unclear. V lost 8 bases and J lost 4, with 15 bases in between. Germline CDR1 and CDR2: MDHEN and SYDVKM. The CDR3 loop spans 14 amino acids. The CDR3 region is CASGLILSNQPQHF. For the CDR3, the DNA is TGTGCCAGCGGGCTGATCTTGAGTAATCAGCCCCAGCATTTT.

This rearrangement joins TRBV3-1 (or the pseudogene TRBV3-2) to TRBJ2-3, with a possible D match to TRBD2 (6 bases). The length of the CDR3 is 13 residues. The V end lost 4 bases, the J end lost 6 bases, and 11 bases lay between the germline ends. In germline, CDR1 is LGHDT, CDR2 YNNKEL (reference sequence). The CDR3 nucleotides read TGTGCCAGCAGCCCGGGACTTCCTGATACGCAGTATTTT. Encoded protein: CASSPGLPDTQYF.

This rearrangement joins TRBV12-2 to TRBJ2-7; no DNA check was done on the table's D call, TRBD1. TRBV12-2 is designated a pseudogene. This CDR3 is 18 amino acids long. The CDR3 loop is CASRPSGTGRCLSSEQYF. In DNA form, the CDR3 reads TGTGCAAGTCGGCCATCCGGGACAGGGAGATGTTTGTCCAGTGAGCAGTACTTC.

The chain combines TRBV5-4 with TRBJ2-2; TRBD1 matches 11 bases. The V segment lost 3 bases and the J segment 4 bases; nucleotides outside the gene matches: 5. This CDR3 contains 16 residues. CDR1 is SGHNT, CDR2 YYREEE, per germline (reference sequence). CDR3 coding DNA: TGTGCCAGCAGCTCAGGACAGGGGGCGGGCACCGGGGAGCTGTTTTTT. Its translation is CASSSGQGAGTGELFF.

This clone appeared a single time. The J gene is TRBJ2-2, the V gene TRBV5-1; no clear D gene. The CDR3 has 15 residues. Per germline, CDR1 SGHRS and CDR2 YFSETQ. Between the trimmed V and J ends, which lost 1 base and 4 bases, there was a span of 11 bases. The CDR3 is CASSLSTVFTGELFF. The CDR3 nucleotides read TGCGCCAGCAGCTTGAGCACAGTATTCACCGGGGAGCTGTTTTTT.

V gene TRBV28 combines with J gene TRBJ2-7; 8 bases match TRBD1. The junction had 5 bases not matched to a gene; V was cut back by 4 bases and J by 3 bases. Germline values: CDR1 MDHEN, CDR2 SYDVKM. The CDR3 has 14 residues. The CDR3 region has the DNA TGTGCCAGCAGTTCCGGACAGGGATTCTACGAGCAGTACTTC. This encodes CASSSGQGFYEQYF.

This clone was seen a single time. This chain uses TRBV6-5 with TRBJ1-5; D remains unclear. CDR1 is MNHEY and CDR2 is SVGAGI in the germline V gene. The CDR3 extends over 15 amino acids. Between the trimmed V and J ends, which lost 7 bases and 2 bases, there was a span of 15 bases. The DNA of the CDR3 is TGTGCCAGCACCGGAAGTCGGTGGGGCAATCAGCCCCAGCATTTT. Translation gives CASTGSRWGNQPQHF.

This clone was picked up a small number of times. This rearrangement joins TRBV27 to TRBJ2-7; unclear D gene. V was shortened by 2 bases and J by 3 bases, with 8 bases between the two germline ends. Germline CDR1 MNHEY, CDR2 SMNVEV (reference sequence). The CDR3 has 13 amino acids. The CDR3 region is CASSLVFSYEQYF. DNA for the CDR3: TGTGCCAGCAGTTTAGTTTTCAGCTACGAGCAGTACTTC.

The CDR3 sequence is CASSLTQMNTEAFF. CDR3 sequence (DNA): TGTGCCAGCAGCTTGACACAGATGAACACTGAAGCTTTCTTT. The chain couples TRBV11-3 to TRBJ1-1; D not certain. The V and J ends lost 3 bases and 0 bases respectively, with 8 bases between them. Germline V CDR1 and CDR2: SGHNT, YENEEA. There are 14 residues in the CDR3.

The chain joins TRBV9 to TRBJ2-3, with D perhaps matching TRBD2 (6 bases). Germline V gene sequence: CDR1 SGDLS, CDR2 YYNGEE. V was pared by 4 bases and J by 2 bases, with 20 bases between. The CDR3 is made up of 17 amino acids. In DNA form, the CDR3 reads TGTGCCAGCAGCACCTCCTCGGGCGGGGTACTCACAGATACGCAGTATTTT. Translation: CASSTSSGGVLTDTQYF.

The chain combines TRBV9 with TRBJ1-1; no clear D gene. This CDR3 has 13 amino acids. Germline V gene sequence: CDR1 SGDLS, CDR2 YYNGEE. V lost 0 bases to trimming and J lost 4 bases, with 7 bases between them. CDR3 loop: CASSVDGPTEAFF. CDR3 coding DNA: TGTGCCAGCAGCGTAGACGGGCCCACTGAAGCTTTCTTT.

The CDR3 spells CASSLWGLAGGLETQYF. CDR3 nucleotides: TGTGCCAGCAGTTTATGGGGACTAGCGGGAGGTTTAGAGACCCAGTACTTC. This sequence joins TRBV28 and TRBJ2-5, with 15 bases lining up with TRBD2. Germline-derived CDR1 and CDR2 are MDHEN and SYDVKM. V dropped 0 bases and J dropped 4; count of bases not matched to a gene: 3. The CDR3 loop spans 17 amino acids.

CDR3 loop: CASSQESGWKVTQYF. DNA of the CDR3: TGCGCCAGCAGCCAGGAATCGGGGTGGAAAGTGACCCAGTACTTC. The rearrangement joins TRBV5-1 to TRBJ2-5; D may be TRBD2 (5 bases). CDR1 and CDR2 (germline): SGHRS, YFSETQ. This CDR3 spans 15 amino acids. The V end lost 4 bases, the J end lost 7 bases, and 20 bases lay between the germline ends.

V usage is TRBV6-5 and J usage is TRBJ2-1; D not resolved. Germline CDR1 MNHEY, CDR2 SVGAGI. The CDR3 length is 11 residues. V lost 7 bases, J lost 9 bases, and 10 bases lay in between. The CDR3 loop is CASIRLGEQFF. CDR3 DNA: TGTGCCAGCATCCGTCTGGGTGAGCAGTTCTTC.

This clone came up a few times. V is TRBV7-9 and J is TRBJ2-7; a possible D gene is TRBD1 (6 bases). The CDR3 consists of 15 residues. With 1 base removed from V and 2 bases from J, the gap between germline ends came to 12 bases. Germline CDR1 and CDR2: SEHNR and FQNEAQ (reference sequence). The CDR3 bases are TGTGCCAGCAGCTTAGGAAGGGGGAAAACCTACGAGCAGTACTTC. Translated, it gives CASSLGRGKTYEQYF.